This T cell receptor beta chain was obtained from a study of response to subunit inactivated influenza vaccine. Germline lookup yields CDR1 MNHEY and CDR2 SVGEGT. Trimming stripped 5 bases from V and 6 bases from J, with 23 bases between. The CDR3 sequence is 17 residues long. One entry per CDR3 protein, called by TCRdb with MiXCR from the RT-PCR reads. The data contain 650,000 to 850,000 distinct CDR3 sequences, more than 11% of them singletons. The J gene is TRBJ2-1, the V gene TRBV6-2 or TRBV6-3; possible D gene TRBD2, 6 bases. Sample: PBMCs from blood, taken about 14 days before vaccination. The receptor was isolated from a middle-aged man who received an inactivated influenza vaccine. CDR3 in DNA: TGTGCCAGCAGTGTCAGACCGGGACTCAGGAGGTCCAATGAGCAGTTCTTC. Its protein product is CASSVRPGLRRSNEQFF.